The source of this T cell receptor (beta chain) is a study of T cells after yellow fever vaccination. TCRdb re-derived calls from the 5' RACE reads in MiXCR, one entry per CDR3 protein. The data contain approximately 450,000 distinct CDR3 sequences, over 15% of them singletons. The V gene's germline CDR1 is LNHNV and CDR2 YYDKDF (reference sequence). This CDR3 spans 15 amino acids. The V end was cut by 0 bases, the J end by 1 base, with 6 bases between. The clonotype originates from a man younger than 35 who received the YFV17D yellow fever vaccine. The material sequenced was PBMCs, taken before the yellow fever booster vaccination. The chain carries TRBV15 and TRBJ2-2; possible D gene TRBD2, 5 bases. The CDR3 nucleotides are TGTGCCACCAGCAGAGATCGGGGGAACACCGGGGAGCTGTTTTTT. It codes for CATSRDRGNTGELFF.